Listed below are T cell receptor beta chains from one sample, sequenced in a study of shared clonotypes between healthy human individuals. Data came from immunoSEQ multiplex PCR; TCRdb stores just in-frame clones and leaves some out. This sample has fewer than 1.6 million clones, with around 98.5% found just once. The sequenced material came from naive CD4+ T cells sorted from blood. The source is a man aged 30 to 39 in good health. Each CDR3 is given with its conserved first and last residue.

V	CDR3
TRBV28	CASSFPASYGYTF
TRBV28	CASSPPGQPGYTF
TRBV5-4	CASSLPGQGRTDTQYF
TRBV15	CATSRDTAGAYEQYF
TRBV12-2	CASRSPFPRGLKVADTQYF
TRBV18	CASSQLLGGADGYTF
TRBV6-1	CASIPPGGTYEQYF
TRBV9	CASSVALTRTNEQFF
TRBV25-1	CASSERRGVDRGTGELFF
TRBV7-9	CASRHDGGPGEQYF
TRBV5-8	CASSGGHLSSYNEQFF
TRBV7-2	CASSLTGTGNNEQFF
TRBV7-2	CASSNNSRVVSNYGYTF
TRBV10-2	CAIRAENEKLFF
TRBV18	CASSPAGPNTGELFF
TRBV7-6	CATSGEGMGETQYF
TRBV6-4	CASSGTYRRNEQYF
TRBV18	CASSPKGQGGTEAFF
TRBV7-3	CASSWTSPNEQFF
TRBV30	CAWSWDRGTDTQYF
TRBV7-9	CASSERTDSYEQYF
TRBV14	CASSILATNEKLFF
TRBV6-1	CASSAYSTDTQYF
TRBV28	CASSFDVTTTEQYF
TRBV5-1	CASSLGLSGNTIYF
TRBV5-1	CASSLFRNTEAFF
TRBV5-5	CASSRDRGNIAKNIQYF
TRBV7-9	CASSSTSGTIVGTQYF
TRBV5-1	CASSLGGTSFSQFF
TRBV4-1	CASSQIGLSTDTQYF
TRBV5-1	CASSVGGVETQYF
TRBV28	CASSLDGNTEAFF
TRBV7-2	CASSLGAAGEAFF
TRBV7-7	CASSPSTGFYNEQFF
TRBV9	CASSVDPGRGYNEQFF
TRBV7-6	CASSHGGSDGYTF
TRBV9	CASSVGTGAETQYF
TRBV7-8	CASSLFRLKDRSLNGYTF
TRBV2	CASRGVGLAGDQETQYF
TRBV9	CASSVGLGTSNTEAFF
TRBV28	CASSRTRKGPQHF
TRBV7-9	CASSLALGGLAYEQYF
TRBV11-2	CASSWTGSQETQYF
TRBV7-6	CASSLTGQGGYEQFF
TRBV28	CASSFRGLLAKNIQYF
TRBV7-2	CASSLAFMIRNEQFF
TRBV11-3	CASSHTGGTEAFF
TRBV15	CATSIKFIHEQYF
TRBV20-1	CSARRETQYF